The 13 T cell receptor beta chains below all came from one sample that was sequenced in a study of OX40 agonist ivuxolimab in advanced cancers. The method was immunoSEQ multiplex PCR; TCRdb's version includes in-frame clones alone and lacks a portion of them. Here the sample spans around 39,000 clones, approximately 78% being singletons. Here the sequenced sample was CD4+ or CD8+ T cells sorted from blood, taken in a trial of the OX40 agonist ivuxolimab. The source is an adult with an advanced solid tumor such as melanoma, head and neck, liver or kidney cancer.

Comment on this clone: Other nucleotide sequences from this sample produce the same CDR3. The CDR3 DNA is TGCAGCTTCAGGGCGGGATACACCGGGGAGCTGTTTTTT. It encodes CSFRAGYTGELFF. The rearrangement uses TRBV29-1 and TRBJ2-2; TRBD2 might be the D (6 bases). Trimming shortened V by 8 bases and J by 3 bases, and 13 bases separated the two germline ends. This CDR3 has 13 residues. Germline V gives CDR1 SQVTM, CDR2 ANQGSEA.

The rearrangement joins TRBV18 to TRBJ2-7, with TRBD1 identical over 9 bases. V was clipped by 4 bases and J by 1 base; unmatched bases: 2. Per the germline V gene, CDR1 is KGHSH and CDR2 is LQKENI. The CDR3 runs to 14 residues. CDR3 DNA: TGTGCCAGCTCACTTGGACAGGGGTCCTACGAGCAGTACTTC. This encodes CASSLGQGSYEQYF.

This clone was detected only once. V and J are TRBV11-3 and TRBJ2-2; 13 bases match TRBD2. This CDR3 region has 17 residues. Germline values: CDR1 SGHNT, CDR2 YENEEA. V was clipped by 5 bases and J by 4 bases; unmatched bases: 7. DNA for the CDR3: TGTGCCAGCAGCCCCCTCACTAGCGGGGGGGCCACCGGGGAGCTGTTTTTT. Its protein is CASSPLTSGGATGELFF.

This sequence joins TRBV28 and TRBJ2-7; 7 bases line up with TRBD1. From germline, CDR1 is MDHEN and CDR2 SYDVKM. V lost 5 bases to trimming and J lost 3 bases; unmatched junction nucleotides: 7. CDR3 length: 14 amino acids. The CDR3 sequence: CASSETGRLYEQYF. CDR3 coding DNA: TGTGCCAGCAGTGAGACAGGGCGCCTCTACGAGCAGTACTTC.

The CDR3 reads CAWRLAGGLDEQFF. The CDR3 nucleotides read TGTGCCTGGAGACTAGCGGGGGGCCTGGATGAGCAGTTCTTC. The gene calls are TRBV30 and TRBJ2-1; 12 positions match TRBD2. CDR1 is GTSNPN and CDR2 is SVGIG in the germline V gene (reference sequence). The CDR3 has 14 residues. J was trimmed by 8 bases and V by 3 bases; bases with no gene match: 5.

This rearrangement joins TRBV11-3 to TRBJ2-2, with a weak D call TRBD2 (5 bases). Germline CDR1 is SGHNT and CDR2 is YENEEA. Trimming pared 5 bases from V and 0 bases from J, leaving 13 bases between. This CDR3 contains 16 residues. CDR3 nucleotides: TGTGCCAGCAGCCACGCTAGCACTACGAACACCGGGGAGCTGTTTTTT. Translating it yields CASSHASTTNTGELFF.

This clone was detected only once. The chain links TRBV4-2 to TRBJ2-7, with 10 bases matching TRBD2. CDR3 length equals 18 residues. V shed 0 bases and J 2 bases; nucleotides not matched to a gene: 10. Germline loops: CDR1 LGHNA, CDR2 YNFKEQ. CDR3: CASSQDSNGLAGAYEQYF. For the CDR3, the DNA is TGTGCCAGCAGCCAAGATTCCAACGGGCTAGCGGGGGCCTACGAGCAGTACTTC.

This clone showed up just a few times. The sample contains more than one DNA sequence encoding this CDR3. The chain links TRBV9 to TRBJ2-6, with a possible D match to TRBD1 (5 bases). The CDR3 totals 15 residues. V dropped 3 bases and J dropped 1 base, with 8 bases sitting between them. The germline CDR1 and CDR2 sequences are SGDLS and YYNGEE. Written as DNA, the CDR3 is TGTGCCAGCAGCGCGCAGGGTTCTGGGGCCAACGTCCTGACTTTC. Its protein product is CASSAQGSGANVLTF.

The chain links TRBV6-5 to TRBJ2-3; D may be TRBD1 or TRBD2 (5 bases each). Trimming pared 8 bases from V and 10 bases from J, leaving 13 bases between. The CDR3 is 11 residues long. Germline V gives CDR1 MNHEY, CDR2 SVGAGI. CDR3 region: CASRDPGSQYF. The DNA of the CDR3 is TGTGCCAGCCGGGACCCGGGTTCGCAGTATTTT.

The rearrangement links TRBV7-8 to TRBJ2-7; D may match TRBD1 or TRBD2 (6 bases each). CDR1 and CDR2 (germline): SGHVS, FQNEAQ. The CDR3 sequence is 14 residues long. V lost 6 bases and J 2 bases, leaving 14 bases between the germline ends. This CDR3 reads CASRPQGGTYEQYF. The CDR3 bases are TGTGCCAGCAGACCACAGGGAGGCACCTACGAGCAGTACTTC.

The genes are TRBV5-5 and TRBJ1-5; 8 bases fit TRBD1. J lost 2 bases, V lost 1 base, and 2 bases had no gene match. This CDR3 has 15 residues. CDR1 and CDR2 (germline): SGHKS, YYEKEE (reference sequence). CDR3 in amino acids: CASSLTGGGNQPQHF. The DNA of the CDR3 is TGTGCCAGCAGCTTGACAGGGGGTGGCAATCAGCCCCAGCATTTT.

The V call is TRBV30, the J call TRBJ2-2; a possible D gene is TRBD1 (5 bases). Trimming removed 0 bases from V and 3 bases from J, with 8 bases in between. The CDR3 has 14 amino acids. From germline, CDR1 is GTSNPN and CDR2 SVGIG (reference sequence). The chain's CDR3 is CAWSVGQHTGELFF. CDR3 DNA sequence: TGTGCCTGGAGTGTGGGGCAGCACACCGGGGAGCTGTTTTTT.

This rearrangement joins TRBV5-1 to TRBJ1-2; D is unclear. The CDR3 has 12 residues. Trimming took off 5 bases at V and 1 base at J, with 6 bases between the two ends. CDR1 is SGHRS and CDR2 is YFSETQ in the germline V gene. The CDR3 sequence: CASSEGNYGYTF. DNA of the CDR3: TGCGCCAGCAGTGAGGGTAACTATGGCTACACCTTC. The whole variable domain, remainder taken from reference TRBV5-1 and TRBJ1-2, is KAGVTQTPRYLIKTRGQQVTLSCSPISGHRSVSWYQQTPGQGLQFLFEYFSETQRNKGNFPGRFSGRQFSNSRSEMNVSTLELGDSALYLCASSEGNYGYTFGSGTRLTVV.